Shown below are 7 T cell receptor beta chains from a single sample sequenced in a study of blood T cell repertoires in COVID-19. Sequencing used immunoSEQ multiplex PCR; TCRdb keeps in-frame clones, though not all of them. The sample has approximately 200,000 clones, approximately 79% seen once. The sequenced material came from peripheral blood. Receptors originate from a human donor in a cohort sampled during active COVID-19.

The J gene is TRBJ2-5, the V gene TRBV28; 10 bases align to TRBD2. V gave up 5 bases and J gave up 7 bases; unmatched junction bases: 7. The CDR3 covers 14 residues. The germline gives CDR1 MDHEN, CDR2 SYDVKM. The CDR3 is CASSPSGRLGTQYF. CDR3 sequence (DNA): TGTGCCAGCAGTCCTAGCGGGAGACTGGGGACCCAGTACTTC. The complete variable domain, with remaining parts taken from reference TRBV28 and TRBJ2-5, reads DVKVTQSSRYLVKRTGEKVFLECVQDMDHENMFWYRQDPGLGLRLIYFSYDVKMKEKGDIPEGYSVSREKKERFSLILESASTNQTSMYLCASSPSGRLGTQYFGPGTRLLVL.

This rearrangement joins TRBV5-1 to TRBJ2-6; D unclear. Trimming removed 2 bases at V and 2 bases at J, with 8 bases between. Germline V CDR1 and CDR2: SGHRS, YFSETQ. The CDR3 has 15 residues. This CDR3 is CASSFKQAGANVLTF. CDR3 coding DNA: TGCGCCAGCAGCTTTAAGCAGGCTGGGGCCAACGTCCTGACTTTC.

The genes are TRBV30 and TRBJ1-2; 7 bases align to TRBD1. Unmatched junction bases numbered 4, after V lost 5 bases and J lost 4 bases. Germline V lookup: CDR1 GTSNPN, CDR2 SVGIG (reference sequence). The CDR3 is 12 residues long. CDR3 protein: CAWGGGGYGYTF. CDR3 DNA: TGTGCCTGGGGAGGGGGCGGCTATGGCTACACCTTC. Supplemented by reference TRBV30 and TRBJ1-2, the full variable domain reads SQTIHQWPATLVQPVGSPLSLECTVEGTSNPNLYWYRQAAGRGLQLLFYSVGIGQISSEVPQNLSASRPQDRQFILSSKKLLLSDSGFYLCAWGGGGYGYTFGSGTRLTVV.

The DNA of the CDR3 is TGTGCCACCAGCAGATCCTCCTCGACAGGGCGTCAGCCCCAGCATTTT. This gives the protein CATSRSSSTGRQPQHF. The chain is built from TRBV15 and TRBJ1-5, with 7 nucleotides matching TRBD1. The CDR3 is made up of 16 amino acids. CDR1 and CDR2 from the germline V gene are LNHNV and YYDKDF (reference sequence). V lost 2 bases to trimming and J lost 6 bases; unmatched junction nucleotides: 10.

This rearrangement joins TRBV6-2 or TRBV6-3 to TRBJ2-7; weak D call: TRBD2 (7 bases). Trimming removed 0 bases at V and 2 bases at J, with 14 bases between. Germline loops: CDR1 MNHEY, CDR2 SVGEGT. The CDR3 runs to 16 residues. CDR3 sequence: CASSYSRGEGPYEQYF. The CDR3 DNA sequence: TGTGCCAGCAGTTACTCGAGGGGGGAGGGCCCCTACGAGCAGTACTTC.

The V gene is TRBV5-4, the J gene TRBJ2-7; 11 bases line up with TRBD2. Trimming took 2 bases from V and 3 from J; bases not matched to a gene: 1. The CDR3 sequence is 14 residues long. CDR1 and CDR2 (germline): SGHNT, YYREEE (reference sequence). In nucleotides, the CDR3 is TGTGCCAGCAGCTTTACTAGCGGGAGCTACGAGCAGTACTTC. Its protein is CASSFTSGSYEQYF.

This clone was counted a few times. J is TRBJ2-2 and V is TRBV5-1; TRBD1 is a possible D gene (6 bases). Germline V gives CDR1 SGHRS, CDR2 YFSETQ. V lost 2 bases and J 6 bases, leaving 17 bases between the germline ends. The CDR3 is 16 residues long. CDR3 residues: CASSFTRNRDPGELFF. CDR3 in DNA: TGCGCCAGCAGCTTCACCAGAAACAGGGATCCCGGGGAGCTGTTTTTT.